This entry concerns a single T cell receptor beta chain. As yet, its antigen is unknown. The PCR employed 60 Vbeta primers together with 13 Jbeta primers. Sequencing was performed with immunoSEQ multiplex PCR; in TCRdb, only in-frame clones are kept and a portion is missing. The listing contains tens of thousands of clones. Per germline, CDR1 SGHNT and CDR2 YENEEA. The length of the CDR3 is 14 residues. Trimming took off 4 bases at V and 3 bases at J, with 9 bases between the two ends. This sample is part of a study of cytomegalovirus exposure and HLA in healthy donors. Broader study findings: Later genetic work tied a missense DCLRE1C variant to beta-chain V and J trimming.

The chain joins TRBV11-3 to TRBJ1-4, with no clear D. The sequence derives from a woman aged 60-75 years in good health and CMV-seropositive. Input material: PBMCs. This CDR3 reads CASSYSSSNEKLFF. The CDR3, as DNA: TGTGCCAGCAGCTACAGTTCATCTAATGAAAAACTGTTTTTT.